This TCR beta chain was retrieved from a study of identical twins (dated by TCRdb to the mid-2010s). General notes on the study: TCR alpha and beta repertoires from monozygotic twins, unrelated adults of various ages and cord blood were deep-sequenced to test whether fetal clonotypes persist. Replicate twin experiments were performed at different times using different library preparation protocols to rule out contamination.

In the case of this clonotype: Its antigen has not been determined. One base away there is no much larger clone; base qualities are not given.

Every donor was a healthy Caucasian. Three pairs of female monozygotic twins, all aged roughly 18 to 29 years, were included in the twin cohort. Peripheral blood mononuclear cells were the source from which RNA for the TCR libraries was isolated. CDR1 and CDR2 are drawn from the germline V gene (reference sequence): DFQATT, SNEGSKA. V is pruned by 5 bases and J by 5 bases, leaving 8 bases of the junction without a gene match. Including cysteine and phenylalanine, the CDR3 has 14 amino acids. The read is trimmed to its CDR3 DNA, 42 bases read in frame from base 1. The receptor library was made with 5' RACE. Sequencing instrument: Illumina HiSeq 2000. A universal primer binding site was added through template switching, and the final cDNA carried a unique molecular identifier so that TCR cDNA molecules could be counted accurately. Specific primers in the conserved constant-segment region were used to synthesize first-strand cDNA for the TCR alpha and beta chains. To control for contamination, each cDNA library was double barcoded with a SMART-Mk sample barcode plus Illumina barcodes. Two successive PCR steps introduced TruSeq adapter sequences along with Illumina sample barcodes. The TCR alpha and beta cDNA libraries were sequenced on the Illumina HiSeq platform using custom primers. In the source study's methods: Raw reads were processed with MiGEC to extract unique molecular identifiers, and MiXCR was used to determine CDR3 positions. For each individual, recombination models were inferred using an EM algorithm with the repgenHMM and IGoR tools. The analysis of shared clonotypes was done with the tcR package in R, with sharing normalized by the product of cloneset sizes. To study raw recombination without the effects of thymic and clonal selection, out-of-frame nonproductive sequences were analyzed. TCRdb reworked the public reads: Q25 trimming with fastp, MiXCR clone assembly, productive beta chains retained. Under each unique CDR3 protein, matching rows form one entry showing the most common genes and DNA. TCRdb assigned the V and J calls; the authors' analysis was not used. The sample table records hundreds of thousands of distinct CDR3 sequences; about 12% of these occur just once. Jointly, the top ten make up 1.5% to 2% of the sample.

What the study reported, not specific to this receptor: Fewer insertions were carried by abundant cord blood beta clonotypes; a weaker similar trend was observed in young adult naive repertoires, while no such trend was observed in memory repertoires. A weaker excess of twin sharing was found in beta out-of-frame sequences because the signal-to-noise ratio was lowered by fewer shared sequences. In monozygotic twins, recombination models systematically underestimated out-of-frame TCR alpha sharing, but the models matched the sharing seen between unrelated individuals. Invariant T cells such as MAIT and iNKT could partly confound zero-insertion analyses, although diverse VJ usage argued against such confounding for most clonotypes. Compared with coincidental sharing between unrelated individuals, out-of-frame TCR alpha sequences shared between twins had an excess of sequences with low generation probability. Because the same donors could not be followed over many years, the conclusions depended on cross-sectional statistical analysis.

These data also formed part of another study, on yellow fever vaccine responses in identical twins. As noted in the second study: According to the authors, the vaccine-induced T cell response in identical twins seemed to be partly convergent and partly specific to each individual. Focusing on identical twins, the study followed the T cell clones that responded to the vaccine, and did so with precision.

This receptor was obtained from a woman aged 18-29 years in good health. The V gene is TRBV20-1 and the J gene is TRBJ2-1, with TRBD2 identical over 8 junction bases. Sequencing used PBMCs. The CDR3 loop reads CSALSGIGDNEQFF. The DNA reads TGCAGTGCTCTTAGCGGGATAGGGGACAATGAGCAGTTCTTC.